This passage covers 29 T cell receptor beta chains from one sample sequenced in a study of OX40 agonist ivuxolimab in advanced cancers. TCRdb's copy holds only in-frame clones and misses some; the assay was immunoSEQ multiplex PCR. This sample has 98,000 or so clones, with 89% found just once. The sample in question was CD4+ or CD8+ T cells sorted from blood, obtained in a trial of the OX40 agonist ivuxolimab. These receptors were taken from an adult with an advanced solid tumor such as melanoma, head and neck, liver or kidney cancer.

The CDR3 here is CASSLARDGSRAFF. The CDR3 nucleotides read TGTGCCAGCAGCTTGGCCAGGGACGGTTCGAGGGCTTTCTTT. V is TRBV5-8 and J is TRBJ1-1; perhaps TRBD1 as D (5 bases). In germline, CDR1 is SGHTS, CDR2 YDEGEE. CDR3 length: 14 amino acids. The ends were cut back, 0 bases at V and 11 bases at J, with 17 bases in the middle. The variable domain in full, completed from reference TRBV5-8 and TRBJ1-1, reads EAGVTQSPTHLIKTRGQQATLRCSPISGHTSVYWYQQALGLGLQFLLWYDEGEERNRGNFPPRFSGRQFPNYSSELNVNALELEDSALYLCASSLARDGSRAFFGQGTRLTVV.

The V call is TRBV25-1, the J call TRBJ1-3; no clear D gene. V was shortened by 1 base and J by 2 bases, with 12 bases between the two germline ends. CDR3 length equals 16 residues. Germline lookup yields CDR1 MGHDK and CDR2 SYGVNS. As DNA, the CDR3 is TGTGCCAGCAGTGAATTCAGAGGAGATACTGGAAACACCATATATTTT. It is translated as CASSEFRGDTGNTIYF.

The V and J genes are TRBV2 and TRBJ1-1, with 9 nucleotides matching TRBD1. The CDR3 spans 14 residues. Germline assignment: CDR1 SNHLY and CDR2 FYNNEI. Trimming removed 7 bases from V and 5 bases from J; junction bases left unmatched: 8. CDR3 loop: CASTLDRGGTEAFF. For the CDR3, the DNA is TGTGCCAGCACCTTGGACAGGGGAGGTACTGAAGCTTTCTTT. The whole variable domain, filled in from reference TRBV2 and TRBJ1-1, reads EPEVTQTPSHQVTQMGQEVILRCVPISNHLYFYWYRQILGQKVEFLVSFYNNEISEKSEIFDDQFSVERPDGSNFTLKIRSTKLEDSAMYFCASTLDRGGTEAFFGQGTRLTVV.

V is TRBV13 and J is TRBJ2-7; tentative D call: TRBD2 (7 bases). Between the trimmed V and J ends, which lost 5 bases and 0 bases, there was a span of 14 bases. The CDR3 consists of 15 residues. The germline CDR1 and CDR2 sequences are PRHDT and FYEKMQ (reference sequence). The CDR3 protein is CASSPGEGSSYEQYF. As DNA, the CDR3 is TGTGCCAGCAGCCCAGGGGAGGGGAGCTCCTACGAGCAGTACTTC.

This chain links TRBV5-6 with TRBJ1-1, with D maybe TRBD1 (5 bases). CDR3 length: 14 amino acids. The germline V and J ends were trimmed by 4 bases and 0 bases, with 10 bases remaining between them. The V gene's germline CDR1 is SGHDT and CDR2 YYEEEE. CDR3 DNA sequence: TGTGCCAGCAGCCCCGGGGACTTGAACACTGAAGCTTTCTTT. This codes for CASSPGDLNTEAFF.

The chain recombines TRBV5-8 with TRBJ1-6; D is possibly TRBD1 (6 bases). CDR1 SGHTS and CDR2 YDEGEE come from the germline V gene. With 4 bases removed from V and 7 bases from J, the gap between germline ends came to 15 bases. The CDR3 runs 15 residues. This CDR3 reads CASSLRRQGNSPLHF. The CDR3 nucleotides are TGTGCCAGCAGCCTGCGACGGCAGGGGAATTCACCCCTCCACTTT.

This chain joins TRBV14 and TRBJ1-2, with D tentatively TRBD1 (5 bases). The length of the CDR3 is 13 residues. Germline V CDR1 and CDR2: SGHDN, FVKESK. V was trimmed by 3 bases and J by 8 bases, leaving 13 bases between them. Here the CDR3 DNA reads TGTGCCAGCAGCCATGCCCCTGGGGACGGCTACACCTTC. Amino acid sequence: CASSHAPGDGYTF.

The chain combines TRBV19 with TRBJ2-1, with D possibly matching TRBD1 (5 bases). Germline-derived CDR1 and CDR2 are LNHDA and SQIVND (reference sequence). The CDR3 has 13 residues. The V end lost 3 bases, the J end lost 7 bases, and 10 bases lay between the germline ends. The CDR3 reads CASSMARGNEQFF. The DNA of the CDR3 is TGTGCCAGTAGTATGGCAAGGGGTAATGAGCAGTTCTTC.

CDR3 sequence reads: CSVEQGRDQPQHF. In DNA, the CDR3 is TGCAGCGTTGAGCAGGGAAGGGATCAGCCCCAGCATTTT. V usage is TRBV29-1 and J usage is TRBJ1-5; a possible D gene is TRBD1 (5 bases). Trimming removed 3 bases at V and 5 bases at J, with 11 bases between. The CDR3 has 13 amino acids. Germline V gene sequence: CDR1 SQVTM, CDR2 ANQGSEA.

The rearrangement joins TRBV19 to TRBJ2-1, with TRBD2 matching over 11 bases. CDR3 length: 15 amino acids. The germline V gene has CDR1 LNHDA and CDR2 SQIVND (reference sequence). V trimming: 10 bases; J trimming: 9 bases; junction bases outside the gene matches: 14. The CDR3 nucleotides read TGTGCCACTACCCGACTAGCGGGATTGGACAGTGAGCAGTTCTTC. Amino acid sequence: CATTRLAGLDSEQFF.

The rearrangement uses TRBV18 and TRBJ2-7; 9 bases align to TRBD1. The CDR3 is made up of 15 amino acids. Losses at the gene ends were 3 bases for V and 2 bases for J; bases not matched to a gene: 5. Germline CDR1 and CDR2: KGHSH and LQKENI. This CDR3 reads CASSPSGTGTYEQYF. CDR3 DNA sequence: TGTGCCAGCTCACCCTCCGGGACAGGGACCTACGAGCAGTACTTC.

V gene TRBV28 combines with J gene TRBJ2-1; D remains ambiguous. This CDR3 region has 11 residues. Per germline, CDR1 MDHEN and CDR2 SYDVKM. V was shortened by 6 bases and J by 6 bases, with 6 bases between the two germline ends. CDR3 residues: CASRKLNEQFF. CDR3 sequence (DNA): TGTGCCAGCAGGAAGCTCAATGAGCAGTTCTTC.

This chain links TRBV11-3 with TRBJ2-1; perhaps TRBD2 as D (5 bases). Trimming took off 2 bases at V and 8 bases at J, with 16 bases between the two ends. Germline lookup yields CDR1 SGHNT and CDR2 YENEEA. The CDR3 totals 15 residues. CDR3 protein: CASSLRAAFGDEQFF. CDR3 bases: TGTGCCAGCAGCTTACGAGCGGCATTCGGAGATGAGCAGTTCTTC. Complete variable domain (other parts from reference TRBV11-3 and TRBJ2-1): EAGVVQSPRYKIIEKKQPVAFWCNPISGHNTLYWYLQNLGQGPELLIRYENEEAVDDSQLPKDRFSAERLKGVDSTLKIQPAELGDSAVYLCASSLRAAFGDEQFFGPGTRLTVL.

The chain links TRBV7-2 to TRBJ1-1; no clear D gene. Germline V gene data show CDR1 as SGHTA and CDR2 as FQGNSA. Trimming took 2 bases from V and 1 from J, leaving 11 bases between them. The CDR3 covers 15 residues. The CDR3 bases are TGTGCCAGCAGCTTACAACCCGGACCGAACACTGAAGCTTTCTTT. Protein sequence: CASSLQPGPNTEAFF.

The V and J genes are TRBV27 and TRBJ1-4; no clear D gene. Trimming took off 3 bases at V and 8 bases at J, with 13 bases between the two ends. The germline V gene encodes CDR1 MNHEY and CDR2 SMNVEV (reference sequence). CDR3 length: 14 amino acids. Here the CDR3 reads CASSFTARGEKLFF. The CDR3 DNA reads TGTGCCAGCAGTTTTACAGCGAGAGGGGAAAAACTGTTTTTT.

The CDR3 DNA is TGCAGCGTTGAACGTGGGGGACACCGCTACAATGAGCAGTTCTTC. Residues: CSVERGGHRYNEQFF. This chain uses TRBV29-1 with TRBJ2-1; TRBD1 might be the D (6 bases). V was clipped by 2 bases and J by 3 bases, with 14 bases between them. CDR1 and CDR2 (germline): SQVTM, ANQGSEA. The CDR3 loop spans 15 amino acids.

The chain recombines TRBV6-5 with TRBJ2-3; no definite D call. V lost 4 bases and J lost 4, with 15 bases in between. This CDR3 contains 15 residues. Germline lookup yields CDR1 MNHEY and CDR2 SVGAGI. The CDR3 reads CASSFARVEPDTQYF. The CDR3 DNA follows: TGTGCCAGCAGTTTTGCCCGGGTCGAACCAGATACGCAGTATTTT.

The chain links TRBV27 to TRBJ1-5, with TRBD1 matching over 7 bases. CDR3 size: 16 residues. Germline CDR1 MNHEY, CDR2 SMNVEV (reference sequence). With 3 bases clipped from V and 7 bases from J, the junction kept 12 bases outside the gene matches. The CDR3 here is CASSFKGRGRRQPQHF. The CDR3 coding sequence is TGTGCCAGCAGTTTTAAAGGAAGGGGGCGAAGGCAGCCCCAGCATTTT.

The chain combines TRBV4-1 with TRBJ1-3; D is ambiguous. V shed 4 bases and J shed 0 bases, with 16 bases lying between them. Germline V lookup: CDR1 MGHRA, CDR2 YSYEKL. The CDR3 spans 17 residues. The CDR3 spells CASSLGRAQSSGNTIYF. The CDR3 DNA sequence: TGCGCCAGCAGCCTAGGACGGGCGCAAAGCTCTGGAAACACCATATATTTT.

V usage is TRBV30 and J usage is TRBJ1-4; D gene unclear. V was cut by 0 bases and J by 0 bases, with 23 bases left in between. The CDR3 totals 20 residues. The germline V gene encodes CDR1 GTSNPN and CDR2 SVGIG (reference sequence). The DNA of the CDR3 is TGTGCCTGGAGTGTACGTCTACCGTCCTTCGGAGGTTCAACTAATGAAAAACTGTTTTTT. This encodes CAWSVRLPSFGGSTNEKLFF. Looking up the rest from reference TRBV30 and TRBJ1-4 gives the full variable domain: SQTIHQWPATLVQPVGSPLSLECTVEGTSNPNLYWYRQAAGRGLQLLFYSVGIGQISSEVPQNLSASRPQDRQFILSSKKLLLSDSGFYLCAWSVRLPSFGGSTNEKLFFGSGTQLSVL.

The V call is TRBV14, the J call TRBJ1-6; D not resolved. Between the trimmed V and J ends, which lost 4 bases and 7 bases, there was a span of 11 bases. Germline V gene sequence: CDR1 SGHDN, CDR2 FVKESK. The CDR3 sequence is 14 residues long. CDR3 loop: CASSRELRNSPLHF. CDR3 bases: TGTGCCAGCAGCCGGGAGTTAAGGAATTCACCCCTCCACTTT.

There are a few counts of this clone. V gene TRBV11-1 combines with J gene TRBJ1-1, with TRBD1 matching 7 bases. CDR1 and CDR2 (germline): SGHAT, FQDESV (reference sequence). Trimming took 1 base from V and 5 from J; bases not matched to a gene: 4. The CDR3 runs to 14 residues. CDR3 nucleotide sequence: TGTGCCAGCAGCTTAGAGGGGGCTTTGACTGAAGCTTTCTTT. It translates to CASSLEGALTEAFF.

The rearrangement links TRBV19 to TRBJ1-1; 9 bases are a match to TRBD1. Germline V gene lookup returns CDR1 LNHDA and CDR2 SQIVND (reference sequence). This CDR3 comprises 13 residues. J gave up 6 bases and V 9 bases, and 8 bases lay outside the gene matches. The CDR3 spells CASHRDRASEAFF. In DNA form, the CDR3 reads TGTGCCAGCCACCGGGACAGGGCCTCTGAAGCTTTCTTT.

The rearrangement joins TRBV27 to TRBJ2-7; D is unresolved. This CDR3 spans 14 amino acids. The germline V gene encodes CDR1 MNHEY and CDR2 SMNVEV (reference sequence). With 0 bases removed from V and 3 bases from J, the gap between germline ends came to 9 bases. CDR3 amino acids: CASSLSQQSYEQYF. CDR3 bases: TGTGCCAGCAGTTTATCCCAACAGAGCTACGAGCAGTACTTC.

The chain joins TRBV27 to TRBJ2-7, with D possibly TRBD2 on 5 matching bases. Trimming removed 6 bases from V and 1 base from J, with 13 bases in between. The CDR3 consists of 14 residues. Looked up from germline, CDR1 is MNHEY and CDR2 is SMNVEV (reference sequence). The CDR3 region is CASRSIQRSYEQYF. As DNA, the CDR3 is TGTGCCAGCAGATCGATCCAGCGGTCCTACGAGCAGTACTTC.

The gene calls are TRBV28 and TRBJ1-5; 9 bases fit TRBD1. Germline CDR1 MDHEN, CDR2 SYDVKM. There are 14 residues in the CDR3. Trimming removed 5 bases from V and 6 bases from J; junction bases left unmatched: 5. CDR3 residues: CASSTGQGSQPQHF. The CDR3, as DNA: TGTGCCAGCAGTACCGGACAGGGGAGTCAGCCCCAGCATTTT.

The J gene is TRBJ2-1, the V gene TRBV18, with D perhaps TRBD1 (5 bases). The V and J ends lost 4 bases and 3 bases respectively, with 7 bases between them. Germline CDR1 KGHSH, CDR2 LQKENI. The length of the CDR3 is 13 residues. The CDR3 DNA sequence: TGTGCCAGCTCACAAGACAGCTACAATGAGCAGTTCTTC. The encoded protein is CASSQDSYNEQFF.

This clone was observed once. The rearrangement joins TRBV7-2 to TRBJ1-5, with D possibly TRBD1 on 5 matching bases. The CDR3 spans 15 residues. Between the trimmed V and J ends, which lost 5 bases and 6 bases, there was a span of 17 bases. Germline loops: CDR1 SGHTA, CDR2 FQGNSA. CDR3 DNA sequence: TGTGCCAGCAGCCTCGGGCCCGCGGGGGGTCAGCCCCAGCATTTT. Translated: CASSLGPAGGQPQHF.

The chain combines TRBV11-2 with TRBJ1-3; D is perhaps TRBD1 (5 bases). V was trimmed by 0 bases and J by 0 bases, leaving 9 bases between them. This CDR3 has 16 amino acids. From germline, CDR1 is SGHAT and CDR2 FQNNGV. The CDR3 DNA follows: TGTGCCAGCAGCTTAGATCAGGGCTTCTCTGGAAACACCATATATTTT. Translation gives CASSLDQGFSGNTIYF.